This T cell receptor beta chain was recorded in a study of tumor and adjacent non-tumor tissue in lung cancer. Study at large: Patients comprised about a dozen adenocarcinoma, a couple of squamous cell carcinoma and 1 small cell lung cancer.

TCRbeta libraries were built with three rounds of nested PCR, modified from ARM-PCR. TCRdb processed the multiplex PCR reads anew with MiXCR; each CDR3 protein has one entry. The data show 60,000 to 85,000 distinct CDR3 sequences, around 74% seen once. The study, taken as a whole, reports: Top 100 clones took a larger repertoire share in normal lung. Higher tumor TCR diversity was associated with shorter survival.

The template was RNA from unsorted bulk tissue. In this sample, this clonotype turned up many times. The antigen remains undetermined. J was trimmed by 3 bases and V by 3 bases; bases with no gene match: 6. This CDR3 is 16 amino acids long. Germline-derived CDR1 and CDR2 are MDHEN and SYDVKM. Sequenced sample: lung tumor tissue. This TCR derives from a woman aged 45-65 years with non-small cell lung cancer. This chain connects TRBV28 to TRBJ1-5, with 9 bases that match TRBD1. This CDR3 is CASSLLTGGFNQPQHF. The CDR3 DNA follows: TGTGCCAGCAGTTTGCTGACAGGGGGGTTCAATCAGCCCCAGCATTTT.